This T cell receptor (beta chain) originates from a study of CD8 T cells in ankylosing spondylitis. Study-level points and caveats: About 8 highly homologous variants made up a TCR beta motif, and this motif appeared characteristic of ankylosing spondylitis blood.

TCRdb passed the 5' RACE reads through MiXCR, listing each CDR3 protein once. This sample yields more than 650,000 distinct CDR3 sequences, of which about 12% are seen a single time; more than 0.5% belongs to the top ten. CDR1 is ENHRY and CDR2 is SYGVKD in the germline V gene. The CDR3 length is 14 residues. Only a few counts were recorded for this clonotype. Its antigen is not identified. At one end the junction does not follow the germline gene, possibly because of a read error. This rearrangement joins TRBV10-3 to TRBJ1-6, with 7 nucleotides matching TRBD1. This clonotype was obtained from a male donor with ankylosing spondylitis. Sample: blood, either unsorted or a sorted T cell fraction (not recorded which). Here the CDR3 reads CAISEARGNSPFHF. The CDR3 DNA follows: TGTGCCATCAGTGAAGCCAGGGGGAATTCACCCTTCCACTTT.